These 15 T cell receptor beta chains came from one sample sequenced in a study of cytomegalovirus exposure and HLA in healthy donors. Sequencing used immunoSEQ multiplex PCR; TCRdb keeps in-frame clones, though not all of them. The table has about 180,000 clones, about 86% seen once; the top ten hold approximately 1.4%. Source material: PBMCs. These receptor sequences come from a woman in her twenties or thirties in good health and CMV-seronegative.

The V and J genes are TRBV19 and TRBJ2-1; 9 positions agree with TRBD1. From germline, CDR1 is LNHDA and CDR2 SQIVND (reference sequence). The length of the CDR3 is 11 residues. The V and J ends lost 8 bases and 16 bases, in that order; junction bases with no gene match: 9. CDR3 amino acids: CASATGTGLFF. In DNA form, the CDR3 reads TGTGCCAGTGCTACCGGGACAGGGCTCTTCTTC. The full variable domain, rest sourced from reference TRBV19 and TRBJ2-1, is DGGITQSPKYLFRKEGQNVTLSCEQNLNHDAMYWYRQDPGQGLRLIYYSQIVNDFQKGDIAEGYSVSREKKESFPLTVTSAQKNPTAFYLCASATGTGLFFGPGTRLTVL.

The chain recombines TRBV5-1 with TRBJ1-3, with 7 positions matching TRBD1. V was clipped by 1 base and J by 3 bases; unmatched bases: 4. The CDR3 has 15 residues. The germline CDR1 and CDR2 sequences are SGHRS and YFSETQ. CDR3 protein: CASSLSGGNGNTIYF. CDR3 DNA: TGCGCCAGCAGCTTGTCAGGGGGAAATGGAAACACCATATATTTT. Combining the CDR3 with reference TRBV5-1 and TRBJ1-3 gives the whole variable domain KAGVTQTPRYLIKTRGQQVTLSCSPISGHRSVSWYQQTPGQGLQFLFEYFSETQRNKGNFPGRFSGRQFSNSRSEMNVSTLELGDSALYLCASSLSGGNGNTIYFGEGSWLTVV.

This chain uses TRBV18 with TRBJ1-3; the D is unclear. The CDR3 covers 16 residues. Germline CDR1 reads KGHSH; CDR2 reads LQKENI. V was cut by 2 bases and J by 0 bases, with 11 bases left in between. The DNA for the CDR3 is TGTGCCAGCTCACCAAAAGCTTTCAACTCTGGAAACACCATATATTTT. Amino acid sequence: CASSPKAFNSGNTIYF.

The V gene is TRBV6-6, the J gene TRBJ2-7, with a weak D call TRBD1 (7 bases). Germline assignment: CDR1 MNHNY and CDR2 SVGAGI (reference sequence). The CDR3 is made up of 15 amino acids. V was shortened by 6 bases and J by 9 bases, with 24 bases between the two germline ends. The CDR3 nucleotides read TGTGCCAGCAGCACGGACCAGGGGGGCCTATCAGGGCAGTACTTC. This codes for CASSTDQGGLSGQYF.

The chain combines TRBV27 with TRBJ2-1; 7 bases fit TRBD2. Per germline, CDR1 MNHEY and CDR2 SMNVEV (reference sequence). V was clipped by 1 base and J by 2 bases; unmatched bases: 2. The CDR3 runs to 15 residues. The CDR3 loop is CASSLFAGAYNEQFF. CDR3 nucleotides: TGTGCCAGCAGTTTATTTGCGGGGGCCTACAATGAGCAGTTCTTC.

CDR3 DNA sequence: TGTGCCAGCAGCTTAGCAGCAGGTACGAACACTGAAGCTTTCTTT. It yields the protein CASSLAAGTNTEAFF. The chain uses TRBV11-2 and TRBJ1-1; no reliable D call. CDR1 is SGHAT, CDR2 FQNNGV, per germline. With 1 base removed from V and 1 base from J, the gap between germline ends came to 10 bases. The CDR3 spans 15 residues.

The V and J genes are TRBV10-3 and TRBJ1-6, with TRBD1 identical over 9 bases. Germline CDR1 ENHRY, CDR2 SYGVKD. The V segment lost 6 bases and the J segment 10 bases; nucleotides outside the gene matches: 7. The CDR3 has 14 amino acids. CDR3 sequence reads: CAIRMGQGSSPLHF. CDR3 nucleotides: TGTGCCATCAGGATGGGACAGGGAAGCTCACCCCTCCACTTT.

V and J are TRBV19 and TRBJ1-3, with D uncertain. Trimming stripped 4 bases from V and 4 bases from J, with 14 bases between. Germline V gives CDR1 LNHDA, CDR2 SQIVND (reference sequence). The CDR3 covers 15 residues. The CDR3 coding sequence is TGTGCCAGTAGTACCTCACCTTCCACAGGAAACACCATATATTTT. Translated: CASSTSPSTGNTIYF.

Turning to this clone: The limits of the CDR3 on the DNA are not certain, so only TCRdb's listed CDR3 is given. The rearrangement uses TRBV12-1 and TRBJ1-1; the table's D call, TRBD1, was not checked against the DNA. TRBV12-1 is designated a pseudogene. The CDR3 spans 17 amino acids, including both terminal residues. The CDR3 loop reads CASSFVGHGISNTEAFF.

This clone has just a few counts. CDR3 loop: CATRGGHLYEQYF. The CDR3 DNA follows: TGTGCCACCAGGGGAGGACACCTCTACGAGCAGTACTTC. This chain uses TRBV27 with TRBJ2-7, with D possibly called TRBD1 or TRBD2 (6 bases each). The germline V and J ends were trimmed by 10 bases and 3 bases, with 16 bases remaining between them. Germline lookup yields CDR1 MNHEY and CDR2 SMNVEV (reference sequence). CDR3 length: 13 residues.

The rearrangement joins TRBV27 to TRBJ2-3; D may be TRBD1 (6 bases). Between the trimmed V and J ends, which lost 3 bases and 6 bases, there was a span of 16 bases. The germline gives CDR1 MNHEY, CDR2 SMNVEV (reference sequence). CDR3 size: 15 residues. In nucleotides, the CDR3 is TGTGCCAGCAGTTTTTGGCAGGGGCCCGAGGATACGCAGTATTTT. Translation: CASSFWQGPEDTQYF.

The chain has TRBV30 and TRBJ1-6, with D possibly TRBD1 on 5 matching bases. The CDR3 sequence is 14 residues long. Trimming took off 3 bases at V and 7 bases at J, with 13 bases between the two ends. The germline gives CDR1 GTSNPN, CDR2 SVGIG (reference sequence). The CDR3 loop is CAWSAGTENSPLHF. The CDR3 DNA reads TGTGCCTGGAGCGCCGGGACTGAAAATTCACCCCTCCACTTT.

This chain connects TRBV29-1 to TRBJ1-2, with D hard to call. With 1 base removed from V and 5 bases from J, the gap between germline ends came to 11 bases. CDR3 length: 13 residues. CDR1 SQVTM and CDR2 ANQGSEA come from the germline V gene. CDR3 nucleotides: TGCAGCGTTGAAGGGGCAGGAGGGTATGGCTACACCTTC. It yields the protein CSVEGAGGYGYTF. Full variable domain (remainder filled in from reference TRBV29-1 and TRBJ1-2): SAVISQKPSRDICQRGTSLTIQCQVDSQVTMMFWYRQQPGQSLTLIATANQGSEATYESGFVIDKFPISRPNLTFSTLTVSNMSPEDSSIYLCSVEGAGGYGYTFGSGTRLTVV.

This rearrangement joins TRBV19 to TRBJ1-1, with TRBD1 identical over 9 bases. Losses at the gene ends were 1 base for V and 5 bases for J; bases not matched to a gene: 5. The CDR3 length is 15 residues. Germline loops: CDR1 LNHDA, CDR2 SQIVND (reference sequence). In DNA form, the CDR3 reads TGTGCCAGTAGTATAGTGGGGACAGGGTCTACTGAAGCTTTCTTT. Translated: CASSIVGTGSTEAFF. Looking up the rest from reference TRBV19 and TRBJ1-1 gives the full variable domain: DGGITQSPKYLFRKEGQNVTLSCEQNLNHDAMYWYRQDPGQGLRLIYYSQIVNDFQKGDIAEGYSVSREKKESFPLTVTSAQKNPTAFYLCASSIVGTGSTEAFFGQGTRLTVV.

The chain couples TRBV21-1 to TRBJ2-5; the DNA was not compared with TRBD2, the D call given in the table. TRBV21-1 is classified as a pseudogene. The CDR3 spans 15 residues. The CDR3 region is CASSKVDGVLETQYF. CDR3 coding DNA: TGTGCCAGCAGCAAAGTCGACGGGGTCCTTGAGACCCAGTACTTC.